The 30 T cell receptor beta chains in this list originate from one sample, sequenced in a study of blood T cell repertoires in COVID-19. Using immunoSEQ multiplex PCR, the repertoire was profiled, and TCRdb retains in-frame clones only, with some absent. Among around 130,000 clones listed, roughly 91% were seen once. Sequenced input: peripheral blood. Receptors originate from a man in his fifties or sixties with active or convalescent COVID-19.

The chain uses TRBV7-9 and TRBJ1-5, with D uncertain. V lost 1 base and J lost 8, with 12 bases in between. The CDR3 consists of 14 residues. Germline CDR1 is SEHNR and CDR2 is FQNEAQ (reference sequence). CDR3 in amino acids: CASSLEGGGKPQHF. CDR3 in DNA: TGTGCCAGCAGCTTAGAGGGTGGAGGGAAGCCCCAGCATTTT.

The V and J genes are TRBV19 and TRBJ2-5, with 7 nucleotides matching TRBD1. Germline CDR1 reads LNHDA; CDR2 reads SQIVND (reference sequence). The ends lost 2 bases at V and 5 bases at J; junction bases unmatched: 5. This CDR3 region has 14 residues. In DNA, the CDR3 is TGTGCCAGTAGTATAACAGGGGATGGGGAGACCCAGTACTTC. It encodes CASSITGDGETQYF.

The rearrangement uses TRBV9 and TRBJ1-2, with unresolved D. Deletions cut 0 bases from V and 4 bases from J, with 13 bases between. Germline lookup yields CDR1 SGDLS and CDR2 YYNGEE. The CDR3 is 15 amino acids. As DNA, the CDR3 is TGTGCCAGCAGCGTAGCTACGGAGAGAGGCTATGGCTACACCTTC. Its translation is CASSVATERGYGYTF.

This clone has more than one count but fewer than ten. V gene TRBV4-2 combines with J gene TRBJ1-2; D unclear. Trimming left V 3 bases short and J 5 bases short, with 13 bases between. The CDR3 covers 14 residues. CDR1 and CDR2 from the germline V gene are LGHNA and YNFKEQ. CDR3 amino acids: CASSQGGEVYGYTF. The CDR3 nucleotides are TGTGCCAGCAGCCAGGGTGGGGAGGTATATGGCTACACCTTC.

The chain has TRBV6-1 and TRBJ1-4; D may be TRBD1 (6 bases). This CDR3 has 15 amino acids. Per the germline V gene, CDR1 is MNHNS and CDR2 is SASEGT. V was trimmed by 3 bases and J by 4 bases, leaving 12 bases between them. The CDR3 protein is CASSDILDSNEKLFF. CDR3 nucleotides: TGTGCCAGCAGTGATATCTTGGACAGTAATGAAAAACTGTTTTTT.

The CDR3, as DNA: TGCAGCGTTGAAGATGGGGAGTTCTACGAGCAGTACTTC. Its protein product is CSVEDGEFYEQYF. The chain joins TRBV29-1 to TRBJ2-7; TRBD2 might be the D (5 bases). Trimming left V 0 bases short and J 3 bases short, with 9 bases between. The CDR3 spans 13 residues. The germline gives CDR1 SQVTM, CDR2 ANQGSEA.

The V gene is TRBV5-1, the J gene TRBJ2-5, with a possible D match to TRBD1 (6 bases). Trimming shortened V by 0 bases and J by 5 bases, and 11 bases separated the two germline ends. Germline V gene data show CDR1 as SGHRS and CDR2 as YFSETQ. The CDR3 runs to 14 residues. The CDR3 nucleotides are TGCGCCAGCAGCTTGGTATCAGGGGATGAGACCCAGTACTTC. Its protein product is CASSLVSGDETQYF.

The chain employs TRBV28 and TRBJ2-6, with D possibly TRBD2 on 5 matching bases. This CDR3 is 15 amino acids long. Germline values: CDR1 MDHEN, CDR2 SYDVKM. Trimming removed 7 bases at V and 0 bases at J, with 10 bases between. The CDR3 here is CASTSAGSGANVLTF. DNA of the CDR3: TGTGCCAGCACTAGTGCGGGCTCTGGGGCCAACGTCCTGACTTTC.

The rearrangement joins TRBV5-3 to TRBJ1-1; 7 nucleotides line up with TRBD1. TRBV5-3 is assigned to the ORF class and has an uncertain function. The CDR3 totals 16 residues. The trim removed 4 bases at V and 2 bases at J, leaving 11 bases unmatched. CDR3 residues: CARSEAGTDYNTEAFF. The CDR3 DNA follows: TGTGCCAGAAGCGAAGCCGGGACAGACTACAACACTGAAGCTTTCTTT.

The CDR3 protein is CASSRASGGLETQYF. The DNA of the CDR3 is TGTGCCAGCAGTAGGGCTAGCGGGGGGCTGGAGACCCAGTACTTC. The J gene is TRBJ2-5, the V gene TRBV6-5, with 11 bases aligning to TRBD2. V lost 5 bases to trimming and J lost 5 bases; unmatched junction nucleotides: 7. The CDR3 covers 15 residues. Germline V lookup: CDR1 MNHEY, CDR2 SVGAGI.

The rearrangement uses TRBV9 and TRBJ2-1; TRBD1 is a possible D gene (5 bases). V was shortened by 3 bases and J by 4 bases, with 11 bases between the two germline ends. The CDR3 contains 14 residues. Looked up from germline, CDR1 is SGDLS and CDR2 is YYNGEE. CDR3: CASSAGISYNEQFF. The CDR3 bases are TGTGCCAGCAGCGCAGGGATTAGTTACAATGAGCAGTTCTTC.

This rearrangement joins TRBV6-4 to TRBJ2-7; D is ambiguous. From germline, CDR1 is MRHNA and CDR2 SNTAGT. V was pared by 0 bases and J by 1 base, with 13 bases between. CDR3 length: 16 amino acids. The CDR3 is CASSDSTASTSYEQYF. Written as DNA, the CDR3 is TGTGCCAGCAGTGACTCTACTGCGTCGACTTCCTACGAGCAGTACTTC.

This sequence joins TRBV28 and TRBJ2-1; weak D call: TRBD1 (6 bases). V was cut by 10 bases and J by 4 bases, with 17 bases left in between. The germline CDR1 and CDR2 sequences are MDHEN and SYDVKM. This CDR3 is built from 14 residues. The chain's CDR3 is CATSTGPLYNEQFF. DNA of the CDR3: TGTGCCACCTCAACAGGGCCCCTATACAATGAGCAGTTCTTC. Using reference TRBV28 and TRBJ2-1 for the parts outside the CDR3, the full variable domain is DVKVTQSSRYLVKRTGEKVFLECVQDMDHENMFWYRQDPGLGLRLIYFSYDVKMKEKGDIPEGYSVSREKKERFSLILESASTNQTSMYLCATSTGPLYNEQFFGPGTRLTVL.

This clone showed up just once. The chain has TRBV4-2 and TRBJ1-2; D unresolved. The length of the CDR3 is 15 residues. Trimming stripped 1 base from V and 0 bases from J, with 9 bases between. Germline loops: CDR1 LGHNA, CDR2 YNFKEQ. CDR3: CASSQVSEANYGYTF. The CDR3 nucleotides are TGTGCCAGCAGCCAAGTTTCAGAAGCTAACTATGGCTACACCTTC.

The chain links TRBV5-4 to TRBJ2-1; 8 bases line up with TRBD1. Germline CDR1 reads SGHNT; CDR2 reads YYREEE (reference sequence). The CDR3 contains 15 residues. Trimming at V came to 4 bases and at J to 0 bases, leaving 3 bases not matched to a gene. The CDR3 loop reads CASSLDRASYNEQFF. As DNA, the CDR3 is TGTGCCAGCAGCCTGGACAGGGCCTCCTACAATGAGCAGTTCTTC.

The chain recombines TRBV6-5 with TRBJ1-2, with D perhaps TRBD1 (6 bases). The CDR3 totals 13 residues. V gave up 2 bases and J gave up 5 bases, with 9 bases separating them. Per germline, CDR1 MNHEY and CDR2 SVGAGI. The chain's CDR3 is CASSYEGQYGYTF. CDR3 coding DNA: TGTGCCAGCAGTTACGAAGGACAGTATGGCTACACCTTC.

CDR3 bases: TGTGCCAGCAGTTACTCGTCAGAGGGGAGGAAAAACATTCAGTACTTC. This codes for CASSYSSEGRKNIQYF. This chain links TRBV6-5 with TRBJ2-4; tentatively, D is TRBD2 (6 bases). Germline loops: CDR1 MNHEY, CDR2 SVGAGI. The germline V and J ends were trimmed by 0 bases and 4 bases, with 13 bases remaining between them. The CDR3 is 16 residues long.

The V gene is TRBV5-1, the J gene TRBJ2-5; 7 bases match TRBD1. The ends lost 6 bases at V and 2 bases at J; junction bases unmatched: 7. The germline V gene has CDR1 SGHRS and CDR2 YFSETQ. This CDR3 region has 14 residues. CDR3 amino acids: CASNQDRSQETQYF. The CDR3 nucleotides are TGCGCCAGCAATCAGGACAGGTCGCAAGAGACCCAGTACTTC.

This clone was counted a single time. This chain connects TRBV2 to TRBJ1-2; 9 bases map to TRBD1. CDR1 is SNHLY, CDR2 FYNNEI, per germline. There are 12 residues in the CDR3. The V segment lost 6 bases and the J segment 8 bases; nucleotides outside the gene matches: 4. CDR3 nucleotide sequence: TGTGCCAGCAGCACAGGGGGCCCAGGCTACACCTTC. Protein product: CASSTGGPGYTF. Variable domain in full (rest from reference TRBV2 and TRBJ1-2): EPEVTQTPSHQVTQMGQEVILRCVPISNHLYFYWYRQILGQKVEFLVSFYNNEISEKSEIFDDQFSVERPDGSNFTLKIRSTKLEDSAMYFCASSTGGPGYTFGSGTRLTVV.

The chain carries TRBV11-2 and TRBJ2-2; D is possibly TRBD1 (5 bases). Germline CDR1 and CDR2: SGHAT and FQNNGV. This CDR3 has 13 amino acids. With 3 bases removed from V and 8 bases from J, the gap between germline ends came to 10 bases. Written as DNA, the CDR3 is TGTGCCAGCAGCTTTAGGGGAATAGGGGAGCTGTTTTTT. It is translated as CASSFRGIGELFF.

The gene calls are TRBV28 and TRBJ2-7, with D tentatively TRBD1 (6 bases). The length of the CDR3 is 14 residues. CDR1 is MDHEN, CDR2 SYDVKM, per germline. V lost 8 bases, J lost 2 bases, and 16 bases lay in between. CDR3 loop: CASSGDAVAYEQYF. CDR3 nucleotides: TGTGCCAGCTCAGGGGACGCGGTGGCCTACGAGCAGTACTTC.

The chain recombines TRBV6-6 with TRBJ1-1, with 7 positions matching TRBD1. CDR1 MNHNY and CDR2 SVGAGI come from the germline V gene (reference sequence). J was trimmed by 1 base and V by 6 bases; bases with no gene match: 5. The CDR3 totals 14 residues. The DNA for the CDR3 is TGTGCCAGCAGCCCACAGGGGTCGAACACTGAAGCTTTCTTT. The encoded protein is CASSPQGSNTEAFF.

The J gene is TRBJ2-1, the V gene TRBV11-3; 8 nucleotides match TRBD1. The V gene's germline CDR1 is SGHNT and CDR2 YENEEA. The V gene end was trimmed by 5 bases and the J gene end by 9 bases; junction bases not matched to a gene: 9. The CDR3 sequence is 14 residues long. The CDR3 bases are TGTGCCAGCAGCAGACCTCAGGGGGCGGCTGAGCAGTTCTTC. It translates to CASSRPQGAAEQFF.

The rearrangement uses TRBV12-5 and TRBJ1-5, with 7 bases identical to TRBD1. This CDR3 is 19 amino acids long. Germline V gene lookup returns CDR1 LGHNT and CDR2 FRNRAP. J lost 0 bases, V lost 4 bases, and 15 bases had no gene match. CDR3 protein: CASGSRGRGASVSNQPQHF. In DNA, the CDR3 is TGTGCTAGTGGTTCGAGGGGGCGGGGTGCTTCGGTTAGCAATCAGCCCCAGCATTTT.

The V and J genes are TRBV4-3 and TRBJ2-1, with D possibly TRBD2 on 6 matching bases. Germline V gene sequence: CDR1 LGHNA, CDR2 YSLEER. The germline V and J ends were trimmed by 11 bases and 3 bases, with 14 bases remaining between them. CDR3 length: 13 amino acids. CDR3 sequence reads: CAASAGIYNEQFF. CDR3 in DNA: TGCGCCGCTAGCGCAGGTATCTACAATGAGCAGTTCTTC.

The chain uses TRBV5-1 and TRBJ2-6; 9 positions agree with TRBD1. The CDR3 spans 19 residues. CDR1 is SGHRS and CDR2 is YFSETQ in the germline V gene. With V trimmed by 5 bases and J by 1 base, 13 bases remained unmatched. The chain's CDR3 is CASSRILTGGNSGANVLTF. Written as DNA, the CDR3 is TGCGCCAGCAGTCGAATCTTGACAGGGGGAAATTCTGGGGCCAACGTCCTGACTTTC.

The chain combines TRBV10-3 with TRBJ2-7, with 7 bases matching TRBD1. Germline assignment: CDR1 ENHRY and CDR2 SYGVKD. V was pared by 6 bases and J by 2 bases, with 7 bases of the junction left unmatched. This CDR3 contains 14 residues. CDR3 sequence (DNA): TGTGCCATCAGCTATAACAGGGGCCCCTACGAGCAGTACTTC. Amino acid sequence: CAISYNRGPYEQYF.

This chain connects TRBV6-5 to TRBJ1-2; a weak D match, TRBD1 (6 bases). This CDR3 is 14 amino acids long. V was pared by 6 bases and J by 1 base, with 12 bases between. Germline V gives CDR1 MNHEY, CDR2 SVGAGI. CDR3 in amino acids: CASSRQVDNYGYTF. The CDR3 DNA reads TGTGCCAGCAGCCGACAGGTAGATAACTATGGCTACACCTTC.

The table lists this clone with a count of one. The chain couples TRBV19 to TRBJ2-2, with TRBD1 as a possible D gene (6 bases). Per the germline V gene, CDR1 is LNHDA and CDR2 is SQIVND (reference sequence). This CDR3 is built from 14 residues. V lost 10 bases and J lost 4, with 16 bases in between. CDR3 nucleotides: TGTGCCACCGCTGGACAGTCGCGCACCGGGGAGCTGTTTTTT. This codes for CATAGQSRTGELFF. The full variable domain, rest sourced from reference TRBV19 and TRBJ2-2, is DGGITQSPKYLFRKEGQNVTLSCEQNLNHDAMYWYRQDPGQGLRLIYYSQIVNDFQKGDIAEGYSVSREKKESFPLTVTSAQKNPTAFYLCATAGQSRTGELFFGEGSRLTVL.

This clone was found many times. The chain links TRBV30 to TRBJ1-2; D remains ambiguous. The CDR3 consists of 12 residues. Trimming pared 3 bases from V and 8 bases from J, leaving 13 bases between. The germline V gene has CDR1 GTSNPN and CDR2 SVGIG (reference sequence). This CDR3 reads CAWSSDTGGYTF. CDR3 DNA sequence: TGTGCCTGGAGCTCGGATACGGGGGGCTACACCTTC.